This TCR beta chain was recovered during a study of technical replicates of blood from several donors. The protocol was immunoSEQ multiplex PCR, while the TCRdb copy is restricted to in-frame clones and leaves out a portion. The sample lists approximately 13,000 clones; about four fifths were seen once. Trimming pared 5 bases from V and 3 bases from J, leaving 11 bases between. CDR1 is SNHLY, CDR2 FYNNEI, per germline. The CDR3 consists of 14 residues. This TCR came from a human donor in good health. Input material: PBMCs. V usage is TRBV2 and J usage is TRBJ1-5, with a possible D match to TRBD1 (5 bases). The CDR3 protein is CASSIGGNNQPQHF. CDR3 bases: TGTGCCAGCAGTATTGGGGGGAACAATCAGCCCCAGCATTTT.